Listed below are T cell receptor beta chains from one sample, sequenced in a study of blood T cell repertoires in COVID-19. Sequencing was performed with immunoSEQ multiplex PCR; in TCRdb, only in-frame clones are kept and a portion is missing. The sample lists a few hundred thousand clones, around 82% occurring once. The sequencing sample was made of peripheral blood. These receptors were taken from an elderly woman with acute or convalescent COVID-19. CDR3s include the opening cysteine and the closing phenylalanine or tryptophan. D genes are given only for firm matches. For some rows the clone size is stated as once, few or many, or as a class when expanded; others skip it.

NA TRBJ1-5 TRBV5-4 NA TGTGCCAGCAGCTCCGGACAGAAAGGGCAGCCCCAGCATTTT CASSSGQKGQPQHF
TRBD1 TRBJ2-5 TRBV5-8 NA TGTGCCAGCAGCTTGAGGGGACAGGGCGGGGAGACCCAGTACTTC CASSLRGQGGETQYF
NA TRBJ2-7 TRBV5-1 NA TGCGCCAGCAGCCTAGACACAGGTATCCCGACCTACGAGCAGTACTTC CASSLDTGIPTYEQYF
NA TRBJ1-5 TRBV7-9 NA TGTGCCAGCAGCTTAGCGTTGGGTGGGGGCCAGCCCCAGCATTTT CASSLALGGGQPQHF
NA TRBJ1-1 TRBV18 NA TGTGCCAGCTCACCAGAAGGAGGGAACACTGAAGCTTTCTTT CASSPEGGNTEAFF
NA TRBJ2-5 TRBV18 NA TGTGCCAGCTCCAGGGGCTTCAAAGAGACCCAGTACTTC CASSRGFKETQYF
TRBD2 TRBJ2-3 TRBV9 NA TGTGCCAGCAGCGTAGACCCGCCTAGCGGGGGTAGCACAGATACGCAGTATTTT CASSVDPPSGGSTDTQYF
NA TRBJ1-1 TRBV6-5 once TGTGCCAGCAGCCTTATTAACACTGAAGCTTTCTTT CASSLINTEAFF
NA TRBJ1-1 TRBV6-5 NA TGTGCCAGCAGACCCGTCGGGTCTGAAGCTTTCTTT CASRPVGSEAFF
TRBD1 TRBJ1-2 TRBV12-3/TRBV12-4 NA TGTGCCAGCAGTTTTCGACAGGGGGGCGGCTACACCTTC CASSFRQGGGYTF
TRBD2 TRBJ2-1 TRBV2 NA TGTGCCAGCAGTGAAGATATGCCCCGGGGAGTAGCGGGGCGGTGGAGGACCTACAATGAGCAGTTCTTC CASSEDMPRGVAGRWRTYNEQFF
TRBD2 TRBJ2-7 TRBV5-4 NA TGTGCCAGCAGCTGGGGACTAGACCTATACGAGCAGTACTTC CASSWGLDLYEQYF
NA TRBJ2-1 TRBV7-9 NA TGTGCCAGCAGCTTACGGGGAAATGAGCAGTTCTTC CASSLRGNEQFF
NA TRBJ1-6 TRBV9 NA TGTGCCAGCAGCCCCGGGCAGCCCGGGAGTAGCGATAATTCACCCCTCCACTTT CASSPGQPGSSDNSPLHF
NA TRBJ1-2 TRBV18 NA TGTGCCAGCTCTTCCGGTGGGCATACCAACTATGGCTACACCTTC CASSSGGHTNYGYTF
TRBD1 TRBJ2-7 TRBV19 NA TGTGCCAGTAGTATCCGGACAGGGGGCGGTTTCGAGCAGTACTTC CASSIRTGGGFEQYF
TRBD2 TRBJ2-1 TRBV11-3 few TGTGCCAGCAGCTTACTAGCGGGGGGCCCCAATGAGCAGTTCTTC CASSLLAGGPNEQFF
NA TRBJ1-6 TRBV19 NA TGTGCCAGCCCCCCACAGGGCTATAATTCACCCCTCCACTTT CASPPQGYNSPLHF
TRBD1 TRBJ1-1 TRBV29-1 NA TGCAGCGTTGGGACAGGGGGCATTGGCACTGAAGCTTTCTTT CSVGTGGIGTEAFF
NA TRBJ2-3 TRBV14 NA TGTGCCAGCAGCCAAGGAACAGGGTCGGCAGATACGCAGTATTTT CASSQGTGSADTQYF
TRBD1 TRBJ1-2 TRBV7-3 NA TGTGCCAGCAGCCAAACCCCTTTCCAGGGGGATCGGATATATGGCTACACCTTC CASSQTPFQGDRIYGYTF
NA TRBJ1-1 TRBV11-2 NA TGTGCCAGCAGCTACCTACAGGGCACTGAAGCTTTCTTT CASSYLQGTEAFF
TRBD1 TRBJ2-5 TRBV2 NA TGTGCCAGCACTATGGACAGGTTAAAAGAGACCCAGTACTTC CASTMDRLKETQYF
NA TRBJ1-6 TRBV10-2 NA TGCGCCAGCAGTTTCCAGGTGTTACCCCTCCACTTT CASSFQVLPLHF
NA TRBJ1-2 TRBV2 few TGTGCCAGCAGTGAAATAGACTATGGCTACACCTTC CASSEIDYGYTF
TRBD2 TRBJ2-5 TRBV7-2 NA TGTGCCAGCAGCTTAGCCCCTACTGGCGGGGGGGTTCAAGAGACCCAGTACTTC CASSLAPTGGGVQETQYF
NA TRBJ1-5 TRBV18 NA TGTGCCAGCTCACCGCGGGGTAGGGGTATGGAGCCCCAGCATTTT CASSPRGRGMEPQHF
TRBD2 TRBJ2-3 TRBV13 NA TGTGCCAGCAGCCCGAGACTAGCGGGATGGGAACACACCACAGATACGCAGTATTTT CASSPRLAGWEHTTDTQYF
NA TRBJ1-2 TRBV7-9 NA TGTGCCAGCAGCCCACGAACGAGGGATGGCTACACCTTC CASSPRTRDGYTF
NA TRBJ2-1 TRBV4-1 NA TGCGCCAGCAGCCAAGTTCCCGGGAACCTTTGGGATGAGCAGTTCTTC CASSQVPGNLWDEQFF
TRBD1 TRBJ2-2 TRBV2 NA TGTGCCAGCAGTGAGAGGCAGGGGGCTATTTACGGGGAGCTGTTTTTT CASSERQGAIYGELFF
NA TRBJ2-7 TRBV23-1 NA TGCGCCAGCAGTCAATCGGGGGGCTACGAGCAGTACTTC CASSQSGGYEQYF
TRBD1 TRBJ2-1 TRBV5-6 NA TGTGCCAGCAGCCCTGCCGGGACAGGGTACTACAATGAGCAGTTCTTC CASSPAGTGYYNEQFF
NA TRBJ1-1 TRBV2 NA TGTGCCAGCAGGCCGACAGCCACGGTGAACACTGAAGCTTTCTTT CASRPTATVNTEAFF
NA TRBJ1-2 TRBV11-2 NA TGTGCCAGCAGCTTAAACAGGGACGGCTACACCTTC CASSLNRDGYTF
TRBD2 TRBJ2-2 TRBV7-3 NA TGTGCCAGCAGCTTAAATAGCGGGGGAGGTACCGGGGAGCTGTTTTTT CASSLNSGGGTGELFF
NA TRBJ1-2 TRBV29-1 NA TGCAGCGCCGTAGGGGGGGGTGGCTACACCTTC CSAVGGGGYTF
TRBD1 TRBJ1-3 TRBV18 NA TGTGCCAGCTCACCAGTAAGGACAGGCCGCTCTGGAAACACCATATATTTT CASSPVRTGRSGNTIYF
NA TRBJ2-2 TRBV19 NA TGTGCCAGTACCCCGGAGGGACCCACGTTGGCGAACACCGGGGAGCTGTTTTTT CASTPEGPTLANTGELFF
NA TRBJ1-4 TRBV7-2 NA TGTGCCAGCAGCTTAGTCCAGAATAATGAAAAACTGTTTTTT CASSLVQNNEKLFF
NA TRBJ2-7 TRBV10-3 once TGTGCCATCAGTGAGTCACGCGGAAGGGGTCGTTCCTACGAGCAGTACTTC CAISESRGRGRSYEQYF
NA TRBJ1-6 TRBV5-4 NA TGTGCCAGCAGCTTGCCTACAGGGTCTAGTTCACCCCTCCACTTT CASSLPTGSSSPLHF
TRBD1 TRBJ1-4 TRBV28 NA TGTGCCAGCAGTTTACAGGGGGCTCGTGAAAAACTGTTTTTT CASSLQGAREKLFF
NA TRBJ1-1 TRBV7-9 NA TGTGCCAGCAGCTTAGGAGGGTTGAACACTGAAGCTTTCTTT CASSLGGLNTEAFF
NA TRBJ2-3 TRBV27 NA TGTGCCAGCAGCCTGAGACTTGAGGATACGCAGTATTTT CASSLRLEDTQYF
NA TRBJ2-3 TRBV4-1 NA TGCGCCAGCAGCCAAGACCGGAGGACCGTGCGCGATACGCAGTATTTT CASSQDRRTVRDTQYF
NA TRBJ1-1 TRBV18 NA TGTGCCAGCTCACGGGTGAGGGACACTGAAGCTTTCTTT CASSRVRDTEAFF
NA TRBJ1-2 TRBV12-3/TRBV12-4 NA TGTGCCAGCAGTTTAAGCTCTATGGATGGCTACACCTTC CASSLSSMDGYTF
NA TRBJ1-5 TRBV6-6 NA TGTGCCAGCAGTTCAGGGACTTCGACGGGCAATCAGCCCCAGCATTTT CASSSGTSTGNQPQHF
NA TRBJ1-2 TRBV10-3 NA TGTGCCATCACCCTAGGGGGACGGTCTCATGGCTACACCTTC CAITLGGRSHGYTF
TRBD1 TRBJ1-1 TRBV29-1 once TGCAGCTGTACTAGGACAGGGGGCACTGAAGCTTTCTTT CSCTRTGGTEAFF
NA TRBJ2-6 TRBV7-3 NA TGTGCCAGCAGCCGCGTTGGGGGCTCCTCTGGGGCCAACGTCCTGACTTTC CASSRVGGSSGANVLTF
NA TRBJ2-3 TRBV19 NA TGTGCCAGTAGAGGATGGGCAGGCCTCACAGATACGCAGTATTTT CASRGWAGLTDTQYF
TRBD1 TRBJ2-7 TRBV5-7 NA TGTGCCAGCAGCCGAGCCCGGGACAGGGGATACTTC CASSRARDRGYF
NA TRBJ1-5 TRBV6-5 NA TGTGCCAGCAGTCCCGGTCTCAATCAGCCCCAGCATTTT CASSPGLNQPQHF